This entry lists 14 T cell receptor beta chains sequenced from one sample in a study of blood T cells in healthy people across ages. A second PCR, run for about 7 to 11 cycles, used a sample-barcoded 5' primer plus a J-beta primer mix. TCRdb recomputed calls from the 5' RACE reads with MiXCR, one row per CDR3 protein. The repertoire includes more than 1,000,000 distinct CDR3 sequences, 25% of them detected once, and 0.65% to 0.95% sits in the top ten. These data also formed part of another study, on T cells of mothers and their children.

The sample was blood. The receptors come from a girl under 10 years old in good health.

This sequence joins TRBV7-9 and TRBJ2-1; unclear D gene. The V gene's germline CDR1 is SEHNR and CDR2 FQNEAQ (reference sequence). The CDR3 totals 16 residues. Trimming took off 7 bases at V and 1 base at J, with 17 bases between the two ends. This CDR3 reads CASIYGGARSYNEQFF. The CDR3 DNA sequence: TGTGCCAGCATATACGGCGGCGCGAGGTCCTACAATGAGCAGTTCTTC.

V and J are TRBV5-4 and TRBJ2-3; D is unresolved. Germline CDR1 and CDR2: SGHNT and YYREEE (reference sequence). The CDR3 loop spans 11 amino acids. Trimming took off 2 bases at V and 13 bases at J, with 11 bases between the two ends. In DNA, the CDR3 is TGTGCCAGCAGCTTAGGTCCAGTAGAGTATTTT. Amino acids: CASSLGPVEYF.

The V and J genes are TRBV20-1 and TRBJ2-3, with D unclear. This CDR3 contains 12 residues. The germline V and J ends were trimmed by 4 bases and 5 bases, with 10 bases remaining between them. Germline V gene sequence: CDR1 DFQATT, CDR2 SNEGSKA (reference sequence). CDR3 DNA sequence: TGCAGTGCTACAGACGGAAGAGATACGCAGTATTTT. Its protein is CSATDGRDTQYF.

The chain combines TRBV4-3 with TRBJ2-3, with D possibly TRBD2 on 5 matching bases. Trimming took off 1 base at V and 6 bases at J, with 11 bases between the two ends. Germline values: CDR1 LGHNA, CDR2 YSLEER. The length of the CDR3 is 14 residues. The CDR3 nucleotides are TGCGCCAGCAGCCAAGGACCGACGGGGGATACGCAGTATTTT. Translation gives CASSQGPTGDTQYF.

The chain uses TRBV6-5 and TRBJ2-7; D not resolved. The CDR3 covers 10 residues. In germline, CDR1 is MNHEY, CDR2 SVGAGI. CDR3 DNA: TGTGCTCTCCCCTCCTACGAGCAGTACTTC. Translation: CALPSYEQYF.

The chain couples TRBV2 to TRBJ2-5, with D perhaps TRBD1 (5 bases). The J call is uncertain, as TRBJ2-7 better fits the DNA end. Per the germline V gene, CDR1 is SNHLY and CDR2 is FYNNEI. The CDR3 contains 14 residues. The DNA of the CDR3 is TGTGCCAGCATCAGGGCCACGCAAGGCTACGAGCAGTACTTC. Translated, it gives CASIRATQGYEQYF.

The chain joins TRBV10-3 to TRBJ2-5, with 7 bases matching TRBD2. CDR1 and CDR2 (germline): ENHRY, SYGVKD. CDR3 length: 15 amino acids. With 0 bases clipped from V and 2 bases from J, the junction kept 3 bases outside the gene matches. The CDR3 loop reads CAISESSGTQETQYF. The CDR3 region has the DNA TGTGCCATCAGTGAGTCGAGCGGGACTCAAGAGACCCAGTACTTC.

This clonotype was seen a handful of times. This chain connects TRBV4-1 to TRBJ2-3, with 12 bases identical to TRBD1. The CDR3 sequence is 18 residues long. After removal of 0 bases from V and 2 bases from J, the junction contained 6 bases not matched to a gene. CDR1 and CDR2 from the germline V gene are MGHRA and YSYEKL. The CDR3 DNA is TGCGCCAGCAGCCAAGAGCCTCCGGGACAGGGGGCCACAGATACGCAGTATTTT. It yields the protein CASSQEPPGQGATDTQYF.

This clonotype was seen a handful of times. The chain couples TRBV29-1 to TRBJ2-3; possibly TRBD2 for D (5 bases). CDR1 and CDR2 (germline): SQVTM, ANQGSEA. The CDR3 spans 13 residues. V was trimmed by 4 bases and J by 6 bases, leaving 14 bases between them. CDR3: CSVVITWEDTQYF. The CDR3 nucleotides are TGCAGCGTTGTAATTACTTGGGAGGATACGCAGTATTTT.

This chain links TRBV7-2 with TRBJ2-2; 11 bases line up with TRBD1. This CDR3 region has 15 residues. The junction had 4 bases not matched to a gene; V was cut back by 6 bases and J by 4 bases. Germline V gives CDR1 SGHTA, CDR2 FQGNSA. The CDR3 here is CASRSGTGGTGELFF. DNA of the CDR3: TGTGCCAGCAGGTCCGGGACAGGGGGCACCGGGGAGCTGTTTTTT.

The chain has TRBV11-2 and TRBJ1-4, with D unclear. V was shortened by 2 bases and J by 5 bases, with 15 bases between the two germline ends. CDR3 length: 16 residues. CDR1 is SGHAT and CDR2 is FQNNGV in the germline V gene. In nucleotides, the CDR3 is TGTGCCAGCAGCTTATGGCGCTCCCAGTTCAATGAAAAACTGTTTTTT. Translated: CASSLWRSQFNEKLFF.

The chain recombines TRBV19 with TRBJ2-4, with a possible D match to TRBD2 (5 bases). The V gene's germline CDR1 is LNHDA and CDR2 SQIVND (reference sequence). V was cut by 6 bases and J by 0 bases, with 15 bases left in between. CDR3 length: 16 amino acids. The CDR3 here is CASRPVRAGAKNIQYF. The CDR3 DNA sequence: TGTGCCAGTAGACCAGTCCGGGCGGGAGCCAAAAACATTCAGTACTTC.

The sample holds a few counts of this clonotype. The rearrangement links TRBV4-3 to TRBJ2-3; 9 bases map to TRBD2. With 4 bases clipped from V and 2 bases from J, the junction kept 7 bases outside the gene matches. CDR1 and CDR2 (germline): LGHNA, YSLEER. The CDR3 is 16 amino acids. This CDR3 is CASSPIAGAYTDTQYF. The DNA for the CDR3 is TGCGCCAGCAGCCCTATAGCGGGGGCGTACACAGATACGCAGTATTTT.

This clonotype showed up just a few times. The chain couples TRBV5-1 to TRBJ2-2; D remains unclear. Germline V gives CDR1 SGHRS, CDR2 YFSETQ. V was trimmed by 4 bases and J by 3 bases, leaving 10 bases between them. The CDR3 contains 14 residues. DNA for the CDR3: TGCGCCAGCAGCCACGCGGCAGACACCGGGGAGCTGTTTTTT. Translating gives CASSHAADTGELFF.